This is a list of T cell receptor beta chains from one sample in a study of blood T cell repertoires in COVID-19. TCRdb's copy holds only in-frame clones and misses some; the assay was immunoSEQ multiplex PCR. This sample has about 47,000 clones, with 70% to 85% found just once. Sequences were obtained from peripheral blood. The receptor set was obtained from a man aged 50 or older with acute or convalescent COVID-19. CDR3s include the opening cysteine and the closing phenylalanine or tryptophan. Fields, in order: V gene, D gene, clone size, J gene, CDR3 protein, CDR3 DNA. A D gene is named only where the DNA matches it firmly. The size of a clone is reported for some rows only, either as once, few or many, or as a class for expanded clones.

v_call: TRBV5-1
d_call: TRBD2
clone_size: .
j_call: TRBJ2-3
cdr3_aa: CASSLEGTSGTDTQYF
cdr3_nt: TGCGCCAGCAGCTTGGAAGGGACTAGCGGGACAGATACGCAGTATTTT

v_call: TRBV18
d_call: .
clone_size: .
j_call: TRBJ2-7
cdr3_aa: CASSPQDSSYEQYF
cdr3_nt: TGTGCCAGCTCACCACAGGACAGCTCCTACGAGCAGTACTTC

v_call: TRBV7-8
d_call: TRBD2
clone_size: .
j_call: TRBJ2-7
cdr3_aa: CASSNPGLAGSYEQYF
cdr3_nt: TGTGCCAGCAGTAATCCGGGACTAGCGGGGTCCTACGAGCAGTACTTC

v_call: TRBV5-6
d_call: .
clone_size: .
j_call: TRBJ2-2
cdr3_aa: CASSSVAYTGELFF
cdr3_nt: TGTGCCAGCAGCTCTGTAGCGTACACCGGGGAGCTGTTTTTT

v_call: TRBV4-2
d_call: TRBD1
clone_size: few
j_call: TRBJ1-3
cdr3_aa: CASSQEPQGYSGNTIYF
cdr3_nt: TGTGCCAGCAGCCAAGAACCACAGGGGTACTCTGGAAACACCATATATTTT

v_call: TRBV7-2
d_call: .
clone_size: .
j_call: TRBJ1-1
cdr3_aa: CASSLRVQGTEAFF
cdr3_nt: TGTGCCAGCAGCTTGAGGGTACAGGGAACTGAAGCTTTCTTT

v_call: TRBV24-1
d_call: .
clone_size: once
j_call: TRBJ2-5
cdr3_aa: CATSDSQETQYF
cdr3_nt: TGTGCCACCAGTGATTCACAAGAGACCCAGTACTTC

v_call: TRBV19
d_call: .
clone_size: .
j_call: TRBJ1-1
cdr3_aa: CASSNSQGEAFF
cdr3_nt: TGTGCCAGTAGTAACTCTCAGGGTGAAGCTTTCTTT

v_call: TRBV5-6
d_call: TRBD1
clone_size: few
j_call: TRBJ1-1
cdr3_aa: CASSLSPDRVGTEAFF
cdr3_nt: TGTGCCAGCAGCTTGAGCCCTGACAGGGTGGGAACTGAAGCTTTCTTT

v_call: TRBV25-1
d_call: .
clone_size: few
j_call: TRBJ1-3
cdr3_aa: CASSEFAPPLGGNTIYF
cdr3_nt: TGTGCCAGCAGTGAATTTGCCCCGCCCCTAGGCGGCAACACCATATATTTT

v_call: TRBV5-1
d_call: .
clone_size: .
j_call: TRBJ2-7
cdr3_aa: CASSSGLFYEQYF
cdr3_nt: TGCGCCAGCAGCTCCGGACTCTTCTACGAGCAGTACTTC

v_call: TRBV20-1
d_call: .
clone_size: .
j_call: TRBJ2-2
cdr3_aa: CSASLGANTGELFF
cdr3_nt: TGCAGTGCTAGTCTAGGGGCGAACACCGGGGAGCTGTTTTTT

v_call: TRBV13
d_call: TRBD2
clone_size: .
j_call: TRBJ2-3
cdr3_aa: CASSSSGSGTDTQYF
cdr3_nt: TGTGCCAGCAGCTCTAGCGGGAGTGGCACAGATACGCAGTATTTT

v_call: TRBV3-1/TRBV3-2
d_call: .
clone_size: .
j_call: TRBJ1-3
cdr3_aa: CASSQDAGSGNTIYF
cdr3_nt: TGTGCCAGCAGCCAAGACGCCGGCTCTGGAAACACCATATATTTT

v_call: TRBV12-3/TRBV12-4
d_call: .
clone_size: .
j_call: TRBJ2-3
cdr3_aa: CASSLSSTDTQYF
cdr3_nt: TGTGCCAGCAGTTTGTCTAGCACAGATACGCAGTATTTT

v_call: TRBV6-6
d_call: .
clone_size: .
j_call: TRBJ1-5
cdr3_aa: CASHPGTVQPQHF
cdr3_nt: TGTGCCAGCCACCCGGGAACTGTTCAGCCCCAGCATTTT

v_call: TRBV7-9
d_call: TRBD2
clone_size: few
j_call: TRBJ2-1
cdr3_aa: CASSPTSGGSYNEQFF
cdr3_nt: TGTGCCAGCAGTCCAACTAGCGGAGGTTCCTACAATGAGCAGTTCTTC